Each of the 25 T cell receptor beta chains below was sequenced from the same sample in a study of identical twins' blood T cells. One entry per CDR3 protein results from TCRdb running MiXCR on the 5' RACE reads. The table has hundreds of thousands of distinct CDR3 sequences, roughly 30% seen once. Sequences were obtained from PBMCs. Receptors were obtained from a woman aged 18-49 years in good health.

The sample holds a few counts of this clonotype. The chain has TRBV9 and TRBJ1-3; 8 positions agree with TRBD1. V gave up 3 bases and J gave up 0 bases; unmatched junction bases: 8. The germline CDR1 and CDR2 sequences are SGDLS and YYNGEE. The CDR3 totals 17 residues. CDR3 nucleotide sequence: TGTGCCAGCAGCGCAGGACAGGGTTCTTCCTCTGGAAACACCATATATTTT. Protein: CASSAGQGSSSGNTIYF.

Remarks on this clonotype: The germline gene is not matched at one end of the junction; a read error may be the cause. DNA for the CDR3: TGTGCCGGCTCCCCACAGGGGGGTGAAGCTTTCTTT. It yields the protein CAGSPQGGEAFF. The genes are TRBV18 and TRBJ1-1, with 8 nucleotides matching TRBD1. The CDR3 is 12 amino acids. Germline CDR1 KGHSH, CDR2 LQKENI.

The chain carries TRBV7-9 and TRBJ1-2, with D hard to call. The CDR3 consists of 14 residues. Trimming took off 5 bases at V and 2 bases at J, with 12 bases between the two ends. Germline V CDR1 and CDR2: SEHNR, FQNEAQ (reference sequence). In nucleotides, the CDR3 is TGTGCCAGCAGCCGAGTACAGAAAAACTATGGCTACACCTTC. Translating it yields CASSRVQKNYGYTF.

This clonotype appeared many times. This chain uses TRBV6-2 or TRBV6-3 with TRBJ2-7; 11 bases are a match to TRBD1. The CDR3 has 15 residues. CDR1 is MNHEY and CDR2 is SVGEGT in the germline V gene. V lost 0 bases, J lost 3 bases, and 1 base stayed unmatched. For the CDR3, the DNA is TGTGCCAGCAGTTACTCCGGGACAGGGGGCTACGAGCAGTACTTC. Protein product: CASSYSGTGGYEQYF.

The chain has TRBV6-5 and TRBJ1-6; the match to TRBD1 covers 9 bases. Trimming removed 4 bases from V and 8 bases from J; junction bases left unmatched: 6. The CDR3 length is 15 residues. CDR1 and CDR2 from the germline V gene are MNHEY and SVGAGI. CDR3 nucleotide sequence: TGTGCCAGCAGTTCCATGACAGGGGGGGATTCACCCCTCCACTTT. It is translated as CASSSMTGGDSPLHF.

This clonotype occurred many times. The chain joins TRBV12-3 or TRBV12-4 to TRBJ2-7; no reliable D call. The CDR3 has 13 residues. Trimming shortened V by 5 bases and J by 10 bases, and 18 bases separated the two germline ends. CDR3 nucleotide sequence: TGTGCCAGCAGTCGCACCGTCTACGAAGTACAGTACTTC. Translation gives CASSRTVYEVQYF.

J is TRBJ1-2 and V is TRBV12-3 or TRBV12-4; no firm D call. This CDR3 is built from 12 residues. Trimming shortened V by 3 bases and J by 8 bases, and 10 bases separated the two germline ends. CDR3 sequence reads: CASSLLGGGYTF. DNA of the CDR3: TGTGCCAGCAGTTTGTTGGGTGGAGGCTACACCTTC.

This clonotype has more than one count but fewer than ten. The chain carries TRBV11-2 and TRBJ2-7; 10 nucleotides align to TRBD2. The CDR3 contains 17 residues. J lost 6 bases, V lost 2 bases, and 13 bases had no gene match. The germline V gene has CDR1 SGHAT and CDR2 FQNNGV. For the CDR3, the DNA is TGTGCCAGCAGCTTACCCCAACGGCTAGCGGGAGATACCGAGCAGTACTTC. Translation: CASSLPQRLAGDTEQYF.

This clonotype was detected only a few times. Its ends do not fully match the called genes, so a read error is possible. J is TRBJ1-1 and V is TRBV6-1; D gene uncertain. CDR1 and CDR2 from the germline V gene are MNHNS and SASEGT. The CDR3 loop spans 15 amino acids. The CDR3 DNA is TGTGCCAGCAGTGAAGCGGGAATTGCGAACACTGAAGCCTTCTTT. It specifies CASSEAGIANTEAFF.

This clonotype was seen at least ten times. V and J are TRBV28 and TRBJ1-5; 7 nucleotides agree with TRBD1. The V and J ends lost 3 bases and 4 bases, in that order; junction bases with no gene match: 15. This CDR3 contains 18 residues. Germline V gene data show CDR1 as MDHEN and CDR2 as SYDVKM. The CDR3 region is CASSFLRERQGWNQPQHF. The CDR3, as DNA: TGTGCCAGCAGTTTCCTAAGGGAACGACAGGGTTGGAATCAGCCCCAGCATTTT.

CDR3 in amino acids: CASSPLTGGTEAFF. The CDR3 coding sequence is TGTGCCAGCAGTCCCTTGACAGGGGGGACTGAAGCTTTCTTT. The chain uses TRBV27 and TRBJ1-1, with 9 positions matching TRBD1. Trimming cost V 5 bases and J 5 bases; bases outside gene matches: 6. Germline V gene sequence: CDR1 MNHEY, CDR2 SMNVEV (reference sequence). This CDR3 contains 14 residues.

With regard to this clonotype: The junction differs from germline at one of its ends, possibly a read error. The V and J genes are TRBV7-8 and TRBJ1-4, with 7 bases lining up with TRBD1. This CDR3 has 15 residues. Germline-derived CDR1 and CDR2 are SGHVS and FQNEAQ. Written as DNA, the CDR3 is TGTGCCAGCATCTTAGGGGGGACAGCTCAGGAAAAACTGTTTTTT. This sequence encodes CASILGGTAQEKLFF.

This clonotype was observed a few times. The chain joins TRBV12-5 to TRBJ1-1, with TRBD1 identical over 7 bases. The CDR3 runs to 17 residues. V trimming: 6 bases; J trimming: 1 base; junction bases outside the gene matches: 14. Germline CDR1 LGHNT, CDR2 FRNRAP. The CDR3 DNA is TGTGCTAGTGGGTCTTTCTTTCCGGGACAGCAGAACACTGAAGCTTTCTTT. Its protein product is CASGSFFPGQQNTEAFF.

The genes are TRBV7-2 and TRBJ2-2; D possibly matches TRBD1 or TRBD2 (7 bases each). This CDR3 comprises 15 residues. V lost 4 bases and J lost 4, with 13 bases in between. Looked up from germline, CDR1 is SGHTA and CDR2 is FQGNSA. CDR3 sequence reads: CASSSQGRGTGELFF. The CDR3, as DNA: TGTGCCAGCAGCTCACAGGGGAGGGGCACCGGGGAGCTGTTTTTT.

The rearrangement links TRBV19 to TRBJ1-5; a possible D gene is TRBD1 (6 bases). Germline lookup yields CDR1 LNHDA and CDR2 SQIVND (reference sequence). CDR3 length: 15 amino acids. Trimming took 3 bases from V and 2 from J, leaving 11 bases between them. CDR3 loop: CASSMQGLGNQPQHF. The CDR3 DNA reads as TGTGCCAGTAGTATGCAGGGGCTGGGCAATCAGCCCCAGCATTTT.

The chain carries TRBV29-1 and TRBJ1-2; tentatively, D is TRBD1 (6 bases). Germline values: CDR1 SQVTM, CDR2 ANQGSEA. CDR3 length: 12 amino acids. V lost 6 bases and J lost 4, with 12 bases in between. In DNA form, the CDR3 reads TGCAGCGTCACTTCGGACAGCTATGGCTACACCTTC. This sequence encodes CSVTSDSYGYTF.

This clonotype has just a few counts. V is TRBV20-1 and J is TRBJ1-1; D not certain. V lost 0 bases to trimming and J lost 7 bases, with 18 bases between them. The CDR3 consists of 15 residues. Looked up from germline, CDR1 is DFQATT and CDR2 is SNEGSKA (reference sequence). Written as DNA, the CDR3 is TGCAGTGCTAGAGATCTGGGGAGCCCTACCTATGAAGCTTTCTTT. Translating it yields CSARDLGSPTYEAFF.

This clonotype has at least ten counts. The chain is built from TRBV4-1 and TRBJ2-3; D gene uncertain. Germline-derived CDR1 and CDR2 are MGHRA and YSYEKL. Trimming removed 0 bases at V and 6 bases at J, with 7 bases between. This CDR3 spans 13 amino acids. CDR3 amino acids: CASSQDIEDTQYF. The CDR3 DNA follows: TGCGCCAGCAGCCAAGATATTGAGGATACGCAGTATTTT.

This clonotype was observed a handful of times. One junction end disagrees with the germline gene, perhaps due to a read error. This chain links TRBV29-1 with TRBJ1-3, with 7 bases lining up with TRBD1. The CDR3 length is 14 residues. Germline CDR1 and CDR2: SQVTM and ANQGSEA. CDR3 in DNA: TGCAGCGTACCCGACAGGGAAGATGGAAACACCGTATATTTT. Its protein product is CSVPDREDGNTVYF.

This clonotype was observed a handful of times. This sequence joins TRBV9 and TRBJ2-1, with D perhaps being TRBD1 or TRBD2 (5 bases each). The CDR3 runs 11 residues. Trimming left V 7 bases short and J 8 bases short, with 10 bases between. Germline-derived CDR1 and CDR2 are SGDLS and YYNGEE. The CDR3 DNA sequence: TGTGCCAGCGGGGGTCGGCATGAGCAGTTCTTC. Protein product: CASGGRHEQFF.

In this sample, this clonotype turned up a few times. CDR3 coding DNA: TGTGCCAGCAGCTCCTACGGAGGGCCCGTGGCCGGGGAGCTGTTTTTT. Its translation is CASSSYGGPVAGELFF. The V call is TRBV5-8, the J call TRBJ2-2; a possible D gene is TRBD2 (6 bases). Trimming took off 3 bases at V and 6 bases at J, with 18 bases between the two ends. Germline V gene lookup returns CDR1 SGHTS and CDR2 YDEGEE. CDR3 length: 16 residues.

This clonotype was picked up one time. CDR3 sequence reads: CASSAHRDFHNEQFF. DNA of the CDR3: TGTGCCAGCAGTGCTCACCGGGACTTCCACAATGAGCAGTTCTTC. The V call is TRBV6-4, the J call TRBJ2-1; possibly TRBD2 for D (6 bases). Germline V gene lookup returns CDR1 MRHNA and CDR2 SNTAGT. This CDR3 is built from 15 residues. Trimming removed 4 bases from V and 5 bases from J, with 15 bases in between.

J is TRBJ1-2 and V is TRBV5-1, with a possible D match to TRBD1 (5 bases). Trimming left V 7 bases short and J 0 bases short, with 13 bases between. From germline, CDR1 is SGHRS and CDR2 YFSETQ. There are 14 residues in the CDR3. The DNA of the CDR3 is TGCGCCAGCGGTCTGGACACTTCTAACTATGGCTACACCTTC. It specifies CASGLDTSNYGYTF.

This clonotype was recorded a few times. This sequence joins TRBV9 and TRBJ1-2, with D perhaps TRBD1 (5 bases). Trimming stripped 1 base from V and 6 bases from J, with 22 bases between. CDR1 is SGDLS and CDR2 is YYNGEE in the germline V gene. CDR3 size: 17 residues. The CDR3, as DNA: TGTGCCAGCAGCGTACTAGACAGCCCCTATCCCCAGGATGGCTACACCTTC. Translated, it gives CASSVLDSPYPQDGYTF.

In the case of this clonotype: This may be a read error: a much more frequent sequence differs by one nucleotide. The rearrangement uses TRBV29-1 and TRBJ2-1, with D perhaps TRBD1 or TRBD2 (5 bases each). V dropped 8 bases and J dropped 1 base, with 12 bases sitting between them. Germline values: CDR1 SQVTM, CDR2 ANQGSEA. The CDR3 consists of 13 residues. CDR3 in amino acids: CSLRDPSYNEQFF. The CDR3 coding sequence is TGCAGCCTCCGGGACCCGTCCTACAATGAGCAGTTCTTC.